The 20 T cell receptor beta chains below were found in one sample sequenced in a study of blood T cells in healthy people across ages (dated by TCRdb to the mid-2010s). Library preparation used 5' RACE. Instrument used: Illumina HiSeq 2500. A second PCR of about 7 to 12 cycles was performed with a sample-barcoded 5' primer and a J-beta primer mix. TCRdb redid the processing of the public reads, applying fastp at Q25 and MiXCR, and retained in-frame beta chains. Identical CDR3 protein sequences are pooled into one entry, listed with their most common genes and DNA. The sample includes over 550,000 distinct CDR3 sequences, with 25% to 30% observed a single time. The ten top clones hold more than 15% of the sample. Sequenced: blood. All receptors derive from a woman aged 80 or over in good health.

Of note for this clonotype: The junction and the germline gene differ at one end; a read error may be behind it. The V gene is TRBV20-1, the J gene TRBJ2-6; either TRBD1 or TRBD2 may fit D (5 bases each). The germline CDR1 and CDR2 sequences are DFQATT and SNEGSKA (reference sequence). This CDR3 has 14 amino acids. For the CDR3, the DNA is TGCAGTGCTAGAGGGTCCTCTGGGACCAACGTCCCGACTTTC. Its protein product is CSARGSSGTNVPTF.

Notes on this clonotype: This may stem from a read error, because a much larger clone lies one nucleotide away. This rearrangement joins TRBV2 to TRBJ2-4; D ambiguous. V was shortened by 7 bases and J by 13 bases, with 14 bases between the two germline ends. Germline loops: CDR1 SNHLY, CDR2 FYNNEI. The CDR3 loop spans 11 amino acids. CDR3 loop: CASTGMYGQYF. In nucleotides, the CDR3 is TGTGCCAGCACAGGCATGTACGGGCAGTACTTC.

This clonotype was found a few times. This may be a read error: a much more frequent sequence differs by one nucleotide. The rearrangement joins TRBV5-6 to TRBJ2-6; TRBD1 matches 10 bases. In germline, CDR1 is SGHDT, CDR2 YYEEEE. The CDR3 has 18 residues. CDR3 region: CASSPDRGRFSGANVRTF. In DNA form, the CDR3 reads TGTGCCAGCAGCCCTGACAGGGGGCGTTTTTCTGGGGCCAACGTCCGGACTTTC. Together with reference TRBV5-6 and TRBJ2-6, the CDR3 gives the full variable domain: DAGVTQSPTHLIKTRGQQVTLRCSPKSGHDTVSWYQQALGQGPQFIFQYYEEEERQRGNFPDRFSGHQFPNYSSELNVNALLLGDSALYLCASSPDRGRFSGANVRTFGAGSRLTVL.

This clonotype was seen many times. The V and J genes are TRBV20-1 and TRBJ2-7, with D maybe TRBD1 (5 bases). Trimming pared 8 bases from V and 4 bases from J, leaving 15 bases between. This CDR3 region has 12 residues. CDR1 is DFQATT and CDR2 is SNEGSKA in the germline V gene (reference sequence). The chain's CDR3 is CSLPGREYEQYF. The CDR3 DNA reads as TGCAGTCTCCCCGGCAGGGAATACGAGCAGTACTTC.

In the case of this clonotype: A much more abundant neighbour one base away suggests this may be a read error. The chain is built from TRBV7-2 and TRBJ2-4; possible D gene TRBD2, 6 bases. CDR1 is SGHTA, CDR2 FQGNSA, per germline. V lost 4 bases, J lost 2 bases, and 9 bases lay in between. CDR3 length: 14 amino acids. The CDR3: CASSCGATKNIQYF. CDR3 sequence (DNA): TGTGCCAGCAGCTGCGGGGCGACCAAAAACATTCAGTACTTC. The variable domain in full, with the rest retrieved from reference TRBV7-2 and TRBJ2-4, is GAGVSQSPSNKVTEKGKDVELRCDPISGHTALYWYRQSLGQGLEFLIYFQGNSAPDKSGLPSDRFSAERTGGSVSTLTIQRTQQEDSAVYLCASSCGATKNIQYFGAGTRLSVL.

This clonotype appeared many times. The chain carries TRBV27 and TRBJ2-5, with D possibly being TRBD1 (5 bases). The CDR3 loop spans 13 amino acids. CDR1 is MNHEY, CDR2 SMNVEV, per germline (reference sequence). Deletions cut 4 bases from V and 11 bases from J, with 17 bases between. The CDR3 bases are TGTGCCAGCAGTTCCCAAGGGGCTCGTGAGCAGTACTTC. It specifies CASSSQGAREQYF.

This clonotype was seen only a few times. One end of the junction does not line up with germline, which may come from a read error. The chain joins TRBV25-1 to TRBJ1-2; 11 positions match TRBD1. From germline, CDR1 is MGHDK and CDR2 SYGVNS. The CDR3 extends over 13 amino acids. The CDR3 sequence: CACSRDRGYGYTF. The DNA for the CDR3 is TGTGCCTGCAGTAGGGACAGGGGGTATGGCTACACCTTC.

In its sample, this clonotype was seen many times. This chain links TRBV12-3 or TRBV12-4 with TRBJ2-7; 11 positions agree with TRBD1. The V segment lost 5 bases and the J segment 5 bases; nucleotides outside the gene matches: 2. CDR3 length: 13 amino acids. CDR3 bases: TGTGCCAGCAGTCGGGACAGGGGGAACGAGCAGTACTTC. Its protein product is CASSRDRGNEQYF.

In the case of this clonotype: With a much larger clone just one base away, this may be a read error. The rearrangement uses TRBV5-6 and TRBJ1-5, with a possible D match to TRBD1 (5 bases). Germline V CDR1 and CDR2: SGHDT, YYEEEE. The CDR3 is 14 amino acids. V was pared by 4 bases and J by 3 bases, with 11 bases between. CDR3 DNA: TGTGCCAGCAGCCACTGGGGGGACAATCAGCCCCAGCATTTT. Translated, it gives CASSHWGDNQPQHF.

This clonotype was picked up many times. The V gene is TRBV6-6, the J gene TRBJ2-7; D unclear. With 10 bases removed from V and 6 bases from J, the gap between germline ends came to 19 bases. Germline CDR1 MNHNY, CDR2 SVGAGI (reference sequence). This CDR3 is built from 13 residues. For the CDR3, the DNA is TGTGCCACCTCTGCCCCCACCGGTTCCGAGCAGTACTTC. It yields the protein CATSAPTGSEQYF.

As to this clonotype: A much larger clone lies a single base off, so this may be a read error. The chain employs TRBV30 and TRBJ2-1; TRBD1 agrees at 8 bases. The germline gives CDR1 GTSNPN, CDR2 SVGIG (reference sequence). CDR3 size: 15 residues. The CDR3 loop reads CAWDMGQASYSEQFF. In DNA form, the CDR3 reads TGTGCCTGGGATATGGGACAGGCCTCCTACAGTGAGCAGTTCTTC.

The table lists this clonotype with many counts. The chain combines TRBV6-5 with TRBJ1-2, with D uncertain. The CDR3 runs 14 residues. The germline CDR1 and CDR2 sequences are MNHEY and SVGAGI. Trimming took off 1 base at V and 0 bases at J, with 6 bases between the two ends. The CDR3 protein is CASSYFSTNYGYTF. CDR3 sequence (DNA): TGTGCCAGCAGTTACTTTTCAACTAACTATGGCTACACCTTC.

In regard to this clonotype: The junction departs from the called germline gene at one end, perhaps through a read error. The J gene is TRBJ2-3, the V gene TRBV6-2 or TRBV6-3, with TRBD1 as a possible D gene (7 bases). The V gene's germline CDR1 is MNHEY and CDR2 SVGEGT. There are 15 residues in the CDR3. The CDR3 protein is CASNPRGVEADTRYF. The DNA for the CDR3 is TGTGCCAGCAATCCCAGGGGGGTTGAAGCAGATACGCGGTATTTT.

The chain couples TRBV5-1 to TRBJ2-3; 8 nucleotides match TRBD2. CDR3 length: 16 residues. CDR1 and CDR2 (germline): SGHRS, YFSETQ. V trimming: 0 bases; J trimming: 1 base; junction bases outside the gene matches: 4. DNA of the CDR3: TGCGCCAGCAGCTTGGGGACTAGCTTTGGCACAGATACGCAGTATTTT. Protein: CASSLGTSFGTDTQYF.

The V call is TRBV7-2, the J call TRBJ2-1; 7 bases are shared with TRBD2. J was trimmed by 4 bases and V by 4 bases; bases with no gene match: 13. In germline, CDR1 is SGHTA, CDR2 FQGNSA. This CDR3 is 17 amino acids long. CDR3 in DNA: TGTGCCAGCAGCTCAGGGAGGCGGGGGAGCACTTACAATGAGCAGTTCTTC. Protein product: CASSSGRRGSTYNEQFF. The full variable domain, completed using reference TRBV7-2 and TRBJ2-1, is GAGVSQSPSNKVTEKGKDVELRCDPISGHTALYWYRQSLGQGLEFLIYFQGNSAPDKSGLPSDRFSAERTGGSVSTLTIQRTQQEDSAVYLCASSSGRRGSTYNEQFFGPGTRLTVL.

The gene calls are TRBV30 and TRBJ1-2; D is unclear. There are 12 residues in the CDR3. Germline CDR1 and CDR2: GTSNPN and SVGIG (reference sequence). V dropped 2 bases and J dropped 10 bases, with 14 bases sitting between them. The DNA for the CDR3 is TGTGCCTGGAGTACCCAACGGGCGGACTACACCTTC. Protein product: CAWSTQRADYTF.

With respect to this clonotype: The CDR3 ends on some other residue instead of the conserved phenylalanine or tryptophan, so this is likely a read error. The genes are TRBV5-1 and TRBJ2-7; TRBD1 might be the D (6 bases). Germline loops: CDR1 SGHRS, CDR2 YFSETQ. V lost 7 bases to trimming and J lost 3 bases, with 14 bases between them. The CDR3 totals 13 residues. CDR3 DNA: TGCGCCAGCGAGGAGGTAGGGGGCTACGAGCAGTACTGC. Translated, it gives CASEEVGGYEQYC.

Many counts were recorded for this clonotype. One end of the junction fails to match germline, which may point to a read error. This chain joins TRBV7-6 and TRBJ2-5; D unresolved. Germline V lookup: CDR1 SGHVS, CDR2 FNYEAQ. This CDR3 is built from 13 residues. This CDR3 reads CASSLAGQGTQYF. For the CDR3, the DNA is TGTGCCAGCAGCCTCGCAGGCCAAGGGACCCAGTACTTC.

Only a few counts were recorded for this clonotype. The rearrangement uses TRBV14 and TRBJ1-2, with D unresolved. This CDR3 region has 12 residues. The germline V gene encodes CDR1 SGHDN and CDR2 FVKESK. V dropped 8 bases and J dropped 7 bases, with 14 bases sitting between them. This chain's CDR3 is CASGPRQSGYTF. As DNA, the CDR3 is TGTGCCAGCGGCCCGAGGCAGTCTGGCTACACCTTC.

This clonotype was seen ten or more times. The CDR3, as DNA: TGTGCCAGCAGCATCACAGGGTCCCCCTACGAGCAGTACTTC. Protein product: CASSITGSPYEQYF. The chain is built from TRBV7-2 and TRBJ2-7, with D perhaps matching TRBD1 (6 bases). This CDR3 comprises 14 residues. V shed 5 bases and J shed 2 bases, with 13 bases lying between them. CDR1 and CDR2 (germline): SGHTA, FQGNSA. The full variable domain, its missing parts supplied by reference TRBV7-2 and TRBJ2-7, is GAGVSQSPSNKVTEKGKDVELRCDPISGHTALYWYRQSLGQGLEFLIYFQGNSAPDKSGLPSDRFSAERTGGSVSTLTIQRTQQEDSAVYLCASSITGSPYEQYFGPGTRLTVT.